This passage covers 9 T cell receptor beta chains from one sample sequenced in a study of blood T cells in healthy people across ages. Together with a sample-barcoded 5' primer, a J-beta primer mix was included in a second PCR lasting roughly 6 to 12 cycles. TCRdb fed the 5' RACE reads into MiXCR, producing one record per CDR3 protein. In the table there are 910,000 or so distinct CDR3 sequences, roughly 51% of which are singletons. Sequencing input: blood. The source is a woman aged 55-69 years in good health.

The chain employs TRBV7-9 and TRBJ1-2; possible D gene TRBD1, 5 bases. The CDR3 spans 15 residues. The V end lost 5 bases, the J end lost 8 bases, and 21 bases lay between the germline ends. Germline-derived CDR1 and CDR2 are SEHNR and FQNEAQ (reference sequence). The CDR3 DNA reads TGTGCCAGCAGCCCCGGTGTGGAGGGGCTGAAAGGCTACACCTTC. Protein: CASSPGVEGLKGYTF.

This chain joins TRBV6-1 and TRBJ2-1; tentatively, D is TRBD1 (6 bases). V shed 4 bases and J shed 15 bases, with 13 bases lying between them. This CDR3 has 11 amino acids. Germline V CDR1 and CDR2: MNHNS, SASEGT. CDR3 in DNA: TGTGCCAGCAGTGCCCACAGGGACATGTTCTTC. As protein: CASSAHRDMFF.

This clonotype was seen a handful of times. The chain has TRBV20-1 and TRBJ1-2, with 7 bases matching TRBD1. With V trimmed by 3 bases and J by 7 bases, 8 bases remained unmatched. Per germline, CDR1 DFQATT and CDR2 SNEGSKA (reference sequence). The CDR3 extends over 13 amino acids. The CDR3 DNA sequence: TGCAGTGCTAGTGGGGACAGTTCTGCTGGCTACACCTTC. Its protein product is CSASGDSSAGYTF.

The J gene is TRBJ2-1, the V gene TRBV5-6; 8 positions match TRBD2. CDR1 and CDR2 from the germline V gene are SGHDT and YYEEEE. This CDR3 has 13 amino acids. The junction had 3 bases not matched to a gene; V was cut back by 2 bases and J by 8 bases. CDR3 DNA: TGTGCCAGCAGCTTTACTAGCGGCCATGAGCAGTTCTTC. It is translated as CASSFTSGHEQFF.

This chain uses TRBV18 with TRBJ2-7; possible D gene TRBD2, 5 bases. Germline CDR1 is KGHSH and CDR2 is LQKENI. This CDR3 is 15 amino acids long. Between the trimmed V and J ends, which lost 3 bases and 1 base, there was a span of 13 bases. CDR3 residues: CASSPPGGRSYEQYF. For the CDR3, the DNA is TGTGCCAGCTCACCCCCAGGAGGCCGGTCCTACGAGCAGTACTTC.

Written as DNA, the CDR3 is TGTGCCACCAGTGACCCCCCGTTCGACGAGCAGTACTTC. It codes for CATSDPPFDEQYF. The chain links TRBV24-1 to TRBJ2-7; D not resolved. This CDR3 is 13 amino acids long. V was pared by 4 bases and J by 5 bases, with 11 bases between. CDR1 is KGHDR and CDR2 is SFDVKD in the germline V gene.

The chain recombines TRBV6-2 or TRBV6-3 with TRBJ2-3, with TRBD2 matching 7 bases. V dropped 0 bases and J dropped 0; count of bases not matched to a gene: 12. CDR1 and CDR2 from the germline V gene are MNHEY and SVGEGT. There are 19 residues in the CDR3. The CDR3 DNA follows: TGTGCCAGCAGTTACTCGATTGTCCTTCGGACTAGGAGCACAGATACGCAGTATTTT. Residues: CASSYSIVLRTRSTDTQYF.

The chain combines TRBV2 with TRBJ1-1; D ambiguous. The CDR3 contains 13 residues. The germline V and J ends were trimmed by 10 bases and 1 base, with 13 bases remaining between them. Germline CDR1 is SNHLY and CDR2 is FYNNEI. CDR3 sequence: CATLPDWNTEAFF. The DNA of the CDR3 is TGTGCCACCCTCCCGGATTGGAACACTGAAGCTTTCTTT.

Only a few counts were recorded for this clonotype. The chain is built from TRBV30 and TRBJ2-7, with a possible D match to TRBD1 (6 bases). Per the germline V gene, CDR1 is GTSNPN and CDR2 is SVGIG (reference sequence). Deletions cut 5 bases from V and 3 bases from J, with 14 bases between. CDR3 size: 13 residues. Here the CDR3 reads CAWSQGINYEQYF. In nucleotides, the CDR3 is TGTGCCTGGTCACAGGGAATAAACTACGAGCAGTACTTC.